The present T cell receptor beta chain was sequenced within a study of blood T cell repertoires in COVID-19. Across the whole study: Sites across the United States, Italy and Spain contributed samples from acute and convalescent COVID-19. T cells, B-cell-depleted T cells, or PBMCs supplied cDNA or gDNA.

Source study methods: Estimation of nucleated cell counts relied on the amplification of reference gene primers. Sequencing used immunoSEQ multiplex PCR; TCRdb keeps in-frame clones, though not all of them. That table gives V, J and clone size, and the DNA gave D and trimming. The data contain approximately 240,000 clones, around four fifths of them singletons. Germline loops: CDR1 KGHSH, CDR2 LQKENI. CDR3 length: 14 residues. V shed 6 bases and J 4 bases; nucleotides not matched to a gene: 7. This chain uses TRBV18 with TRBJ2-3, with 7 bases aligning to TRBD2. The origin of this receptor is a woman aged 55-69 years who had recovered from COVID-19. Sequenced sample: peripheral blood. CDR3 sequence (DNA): TGTGCCAGCTCCAGCCAGCGGGGCGCAGATACGCAGTATTTT. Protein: CASSSQRGADTQYF. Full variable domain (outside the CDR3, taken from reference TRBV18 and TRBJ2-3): NAGVMQNPRHLVRRRGQEARLRCSPMKGHSHVYWYRQLPEEGLKFMVYLQKENIIDESGMPKERFSAEFPKEGPSILRIQQVVRGDSAAYFCASSSQRGADTQYFGPGTRLTVL.